This T cell receptor beta chain emerged from a study of blood T cells in healthy people across ages. Using a J-beta primer mix together with a sample-barcoded 5' primer, a second PCR was run for about 6 to 12 cycles. TCRdb reanalysed the 5' RACE reads using MiXCR and keeps one entry per CDR3 protein. The table shows around 710,000 distinct CDR3 sequences, with roughly 43% occurring only once. Per sample, no less than 5.5 micrograms of total RNA were extracted. This CDR3 is 17 amino acids long. The germline CDR1 and CDR2 sequences are LNHNV and YYDKDF (reference sequence). This clonotype was seen only a few times. Its antigen is still unknown. Findings and caveats of the study: Researchers deemed the diversity estimates from one million T cells underestimates. PBMCs that were unsorted prevented a conclusive naive versus antigen-experienced comparison. Age brought a roughly linear fall in TCR beta diversity measured per million T cells.

The specimen was blood. The V and J genes are TRBV15 and TRBJ2-4, with D tentatively TRBD1 (6 bases). The J call may be wrong; the DNA end is better matched by TRBJ2-7. This TCR came from a woman in her sixties in good health. The CDR3 loop is CATSGRSTGHSIHEQYF. The CDR3 nucleotides read TGTGCCACCAGCGGACGGTCCACGGGACATTCGATCCACGAGCAGTACTTC.